Listed here is a single T cell receptor beta chain. Its antigen is not identified. Sequencing was performed with immunoSEQ multiplex PCR; in TCRdb, only in-frame clones are kept and a portion is missing. The sample shows more than 55,000 clones, around 80% of them seen only once. Germline assignment: CDR1 SQVTM and CDR2 ANQGSEA. The CDR3 consists of 15 residues. V lost 6 bases and J lost 6, with 21 bases in between. These data originate in a study of radiotherapy plus CTLA-4 blockade in lung cancer. General study points: In blood, TCR clones derived from the tumor expanded after radiotherapy plus ipilimumab.

The receptor was isolated from a human donor with non-small cell lung cancer whose response to radiotherapy plus ipilimumab could not be evaluated. The genes are TRBV29-1 and TRBJ2-4; D might be TRBD2 (6 bases). The starting material was peripheral blood, obtained from a patient treated with radiotherapy plus ipilimumab. In nucleotides, the CDR3 is TGCAGCGTCGCTTATGACGGCGGGACGGGAAACATTCAGTACTTC. Translation: CSVAYDGGTGNIQYF.